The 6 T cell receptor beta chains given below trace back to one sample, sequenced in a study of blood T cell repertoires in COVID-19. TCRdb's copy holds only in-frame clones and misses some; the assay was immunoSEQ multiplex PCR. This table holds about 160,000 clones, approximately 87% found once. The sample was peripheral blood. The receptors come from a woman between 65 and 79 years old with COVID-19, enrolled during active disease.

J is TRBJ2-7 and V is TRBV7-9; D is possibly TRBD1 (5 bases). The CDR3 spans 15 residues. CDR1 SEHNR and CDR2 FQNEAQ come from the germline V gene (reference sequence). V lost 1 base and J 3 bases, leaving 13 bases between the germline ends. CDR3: CASSLESGHRYEQYF. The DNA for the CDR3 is TGTGCCAGCAGCTTAGAGTCAGGGCACCGCTACGAGCAGTACTTC.

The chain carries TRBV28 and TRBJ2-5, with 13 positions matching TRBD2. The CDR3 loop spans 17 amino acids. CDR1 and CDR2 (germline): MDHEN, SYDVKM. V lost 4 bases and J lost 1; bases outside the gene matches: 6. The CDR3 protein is CASSSHRLAGGQETQYF. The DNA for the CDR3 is TGTGCCAGCAGTTCCCACCGACTAGCGGGGGGCCAAGAGACCCAGTACTTC.

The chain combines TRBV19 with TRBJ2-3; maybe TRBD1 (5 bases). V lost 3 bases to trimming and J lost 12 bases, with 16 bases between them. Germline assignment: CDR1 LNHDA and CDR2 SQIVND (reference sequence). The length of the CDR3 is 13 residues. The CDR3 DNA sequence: TGTGCCAGTAGTATCCAGGGTCAGGGTATACAGTATTTT. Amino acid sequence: CASSIQGQGIQYF.

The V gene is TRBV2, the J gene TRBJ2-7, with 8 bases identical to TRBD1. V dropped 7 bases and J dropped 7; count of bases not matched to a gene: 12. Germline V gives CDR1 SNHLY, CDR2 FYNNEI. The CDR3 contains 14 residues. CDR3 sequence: CASNLQSNRGEQYF. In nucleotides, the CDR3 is TGTGCCAGCAATCTGCAATCAAACAGGGGGGAGCAGTACTTC.

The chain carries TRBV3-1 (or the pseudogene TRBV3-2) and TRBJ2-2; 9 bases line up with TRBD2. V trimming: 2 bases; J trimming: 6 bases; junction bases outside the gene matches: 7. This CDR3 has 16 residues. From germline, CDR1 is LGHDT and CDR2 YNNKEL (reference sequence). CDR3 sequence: CASSQIAGARAGELFF. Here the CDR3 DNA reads TGTGCCAGCAGCCAAATAGCGGGGGCCAGGGCCGGGGAGCTGTTTTTT.

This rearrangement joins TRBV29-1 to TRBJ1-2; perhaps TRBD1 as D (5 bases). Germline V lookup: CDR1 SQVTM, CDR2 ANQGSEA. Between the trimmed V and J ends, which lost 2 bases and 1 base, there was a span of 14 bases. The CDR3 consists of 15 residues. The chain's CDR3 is CSVEKKGQGNYGYTF. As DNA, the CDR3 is TGCAGCGTTGAAAAAAAGGGGCAGGGTAACTATGGCTACACCTTC.